One sample yielded the 29 T cell receptor beta chains listed below, sequenced in a study of blood T cell repertoires in COVID-19. The method was immunoSEQ multiplex PCR; TCRdb's version includes in-frame clones alone and lacks a portion of them. The sample contains 90,000 or so clones, approximately 88% of which appear only once. Sequencing was done on a sample of peripheral blood. The receptors shown here come from a man aged 60 to 75 with COVID-19, enrolled during active disease.

The chain recombines TRBV19 with TRBJ1-2; TRBD1 agrees at 12 bases. CDR3 length: 17 residues. The ends lost 6 bases at V and 2 bases at J; junction bases unmatched: 10. Germline-derived CDR1 and CDR2 are LNHDA and SQIVND (reference sequence). The CDR3 bases are TGTGCCAGTAGCCCCGGGACAGGGGGCATAAAGAACTATGGCTACACCTTC. It specifies CASSPGTGGIKNYGYTF.

This chain joins TRBV12-3 or TRBV12-4 and TRBJ1-2; D not certain. The CDR3 totals 12 residues. Trimming pared 5 bases from V and 3 bases from J, leaving 7 bases between. CDR3 in DNA: TGTGCCAGCAGTCCGGAGGACTATGGCTACACCTTC. Translating gives CASSPEDYGYTF.

V usage is TRBV10-3 and J usage is TRBJ2-2; D is undetermined. The CDR3 covers 13 residues. Germline V CDR1 and CDR2: ENHRY, SYGVKD. Trimming shortened V by 2 bases and J by 3 bases, and 4 bases separated the two germline ends. Written as DNA, the CDR3 is TGTGCCATCAGTGAGGTAGACACCGGGGAGCTGTTTTTT. Its protein is CAISEVDTGELFF.

This chain's CDR3 is CASSGSGGQETQYF. CDR3 DNA: TGTGCCAGCAGCGGATCCGGGGGGCAAGAGACCCAGTACTTC. The J gene is TRBJ2-5, the V gene TRBV9, with 7 nucleotides matching TRBD2. The CDR3 length is 14 residues. V lost 3 bases and J lost 2; bases outside the gene matches: 4. CDR1 is SGDLS and CDR2 is YYNGEE in the germline V gene.

The chain has TRBV19 and TRBJ2-1, with a possible D match to TRBD2 (5 bases). Germline CDR1 and CDR2: LNHDA and SQIVND (reference sequence). Trimming took 4 bases from V and 1 from J, leaving 11 bases between them. The CDR3 is 15 amino acids. Here the CDR3 DNA reads TGTGCCAGTAGTAAGGTCCAGCGGTCCTACAATGAGCAGTTCTTC. It translates to CASSKVQRSYNEQFF.

The chain carries TRBV7-9 and TRBJ1-1, with D maybe TRBD1 (5 bases). The CDR3 contains 14 residues. V was shortened by 5 bases and J by 8 bases, with 18 bases between the two germline ends. Germline V gives CDR1 SEHNR, CDR2 FQNEAQ (reference sequence). In DNA form, the CDR3 reads TGTGCCAGCAGCCCTAGCGGAAGGGGTACGGAAGCTTTCTTT. Amino acid sequence: CASSPSGRGTEAFF.

This chain uses TRBV12-3 or TRBV12-4 with TRBJ2-7, with D possibly TRBD2 on 6 matching bases. V lost 3 bases and J lost 0, with 6 bases in between. The CDR3 runs 13 residues. The CDR3 bases are TGTGCCAGCAGTTTCGGGAGCTCCTACGAGCAGTACTTC. This codes for CASSFGSSYEQYF.

In regard to this clone: Other DNA sequences of this sample code for an identical CDR3. V usage is TRBV19 and J usage is TRBJ2-1, with TRBD2 matching 8 bases. Per the germline V gene, CDR1 is LNHDA and CDR2 is SQIVND (reference sequence). The CDR3 runs 15 residues. Trimming cost V 5 bases and J 0 bases; bases outside gene matches: 3. In nucleotides, the CDR3 is TGTGCCAGTAGTTCCAGCGGGAGCTCCTACAATGAGCAGTTCTTC. It encodes CASSSSGSSYNEQFF.

The chain links TRBV19 to TRBJ1-4, with a tentative D call TRBD1 (6 bases). The V gene's germline CDR1 is LNHDA and CDR2 SQIVND (reference sequence). The V gene lost 7 bases and the J gene lost 4 bases, with 10 bases spanning the gap. CDR3 size: 13 residues. The CDR3 sequence: CASKGHSNEKLFF. The DNA for the CDR3 is TGTGCCAGTAAGGGACATAGTAATGAAAAACTGTTTTTT.

V is TRBV29-1 and J is TRBJ2-7; the match to TRBD2 covers 11 bases. The CDR3 covers 14 residues. The V and J ends lost 7 bases and 3 bases, in that order; junction bases with no gene match: 8. Germline V lookup: CDR1 SQVTM, CDR2 ANQGSEA. The CDR3 nucleotides read TGCAGCGCTACTAGCGGGAGTGATATCTACGAGCAGTACTTC. Residues: CSATSGSDIYEQYF.

V gene TRBV7-2 combines with J gene TRBJ1-6, with 7 bases that match TRBD1. J gave up 5 bases and V 1 base, and 2 bases lay outside the gene matches. CDR3 length: 15 amino acids. Germline V gene lookup returns CDR1 SGHTA and CDR2 FQGNSA. The CDR3 bases are TGTGCCAGCAGCTTAGGGACAGGAAATAATTCACCCCTCCACTTT. This encodes CASSLGTGNNSPLHF.

The chain links TRBV5-5 to TRBJ1-5; D is unclear. The germline CDR1 and CDR2 sequences are SGHKS and YYEKEE (reference sequence). This CDR3 is 16 amino acids long. The V and J ends lost 4 bases and 0 bases respectively, with 14 bases between them. The CDR3 DNA sequence: TGTGCCAGCAGCCTACATGGGAGGGATAGCAATCAGCCCCAGCATTTT. This encodes CASSLHGRDSNQPQHF.

The rearrangement links TRBV11-2 to TRBJ1-1; no clear D. V dropped 5 bases and J dropped 3 bases, with 13 bases sitting between them. Germline lookup yields CDR1 SGHAT and CDR2 FQNNGV. The CDR3 is 14 amino acids. CDR3 amino acids: CASSTLLGYTEAFF. For the CDR3, the DNA is TGTGCCAGCAGCACCCTTCTGGGCTACACTGAAGCTTTCTTT.

The chain is built from TRBV11-3 and TRBJ2-1; 8 bases map to TRBD2. This CDR3 region has 16 residues. The J segment lost 2 bases and the V segment lost 1 base, leaving 4 bases of the junction unmatched. Germline V lookup: CDR1 SGHNT, CDR2 YENEEA. The CDR3, as DNA: TGTGCCAGCAGCTTAGGCACTAGCGGAACCTACAATGAGCAGTTCTTC. As protein: CASSLGTSGTYNEQFF.

The DNA of the CDR3 is TGTGCCAGCAGTGATGTACTCGGGGAGACCCAGTACTTC. This encodes CASSDVLGETQYF. The rearrangement joins TRBV2 to TRBJ2-5; D is uncertain. Germline V gene data show CDR1 as SNHLY and CDR2 as FYNNEI. The CDR3 contains 13 residues. Trimming removed 3 bases from V and 5 bases from J, with 10 bases in between.

The rearrangement joins TRBV5-4 to TRBJ1-2; D is possibly TRBD1 (5 bases). V was clipped by 1 base and J by 4 bases, with 8 bases between them. CDR1 and CDR2 from the germline V gene are SGHNT and YYREEE (reference sequence). The CDR3 consists of 13 residues. The CDR3 sequence: CASSLRGGYGYTF. The CDR3 DNA reads TGTGCCAGCAGCTTGCGGGGGGGCTATGGCTACACCTTC.

This chain connects TRBV7-3 to TRBJ2-5; D perhaps matches TRBD2 (5 bases). The CDR3 consists of 15 residues. V was cut by 2 bases and J by 2 bases, with 12 bases left in between. Germline CDR1 is SGHTA and CDR2 is FQGTGA. The CDR3 here is CASSLGITRQETQYF. The CDR3 DNA reads as TGTGCCAGCAGCTTAGGTATTACTAGACAAGAGACCCAGTACTTC.

This clone was found once. The chain couples TRBV10-1 to TRBJ2-7, with D possibly matching TRBD2 (5 bases). Germline values: CDR1 WNHNN, CDR2 SYGVQD (reference sequence). The V and J ends lost 3 bases and 2 bases respectively, with 14 bases between them. The CDR3 is 15 residues long. The CDR3 nucleotides are TGCGCCAGCAGTGACGGCGGGTTGTCTACCTACGAGCAGTACTTC. Amino acids: CASSDGGLSTYEQYF.

The chain has TRBV30 and TRBJ1-2, with D uncertain. Per the germline V gene, CDR1 is GTSNPN and CDR2 is SVGIG (reference sequence). The CDR3 contains 12 residues. The V end lost 2 bases, the J end lost 1 base, and 5 bases lay between the germline ends. The CDR3 reads CAWSRVNYGYTF. The CDR3 nucleotides are TGTGCCTGGAGTCGGGTTAACTATGGCTACACCTTC.

This chain uses TRBV11-2 with TRBJ2-2; D is unresolved. The CDR3 spans 14 residues. V lost 1 base, J lost 4 bases, and 7 bases lay in between. Looked up from germline, CDR1 is SGHAT and CDR2 is FQNNGV. The CDR3 region has the DNA TGTGCCAGCAGCTTAGTATCCGTCACCGGGGAGCTGTTTTTT. Translation gives CASSLVSVTGELFF. The full variable domain, rest sourced from reference TRBV11-2 and TRBJ2-2, is EAGVAQSPRYKIIEKRQSVAFWCNPISGHATLYWYQQILGQGPKLLIQFQNNGVVDDSQLPKDRFSAERLKGVDSTLKIQPAKLEDSAVYLCASSLVSVTGELFFGEGSRLTVL.

V is TRBV5-6 and J is TRBJ2-3; 11 bases line up with TRBD2. Per the germline V gene, CDR1 is SGHDT and CDR2 is YYEEEE. With V trimmed by 0 bases and J by 3 bases, 0 bases remained unmatched. The CDR3 is 15 residues long. CDR3 sequence reads: CASSLGLAGTDTQYF. CDR3 nucleotides: TGTGCCAGCAGCTTGGGACTAGCGGGAACAGATACGCAGTATTTT.

The V gene is TRBV3-1 (or the pseudogene TRBV3-2), the J gene TRBJ2-7; TRBD2 might be the D (7 bases). This CDR3 is built from 16 residues. The germline V gene encodes CDR1 LGHDT and CDR2 YNNKEL (reference sequence). Between the trimmed V and J ends, which lost 2 bases and 5 bases, there was a span of 19 bases. The CDR3 reads CASSQYARGLANEQYF. The CDR3 coding sequence is TGTGCCAGCAGCCAATATGCGCGGGGGCTAGCGAACGAGCAGTACTTC.

The rearrangement uses TRBV6-1 and TRBJ2-1, with D perhaps matching TRBD2 (6 bases). Trimming took 2 bases from V and 4 from J, leaving 18 bases between them. The CDR3 spans 17 residues. Looked up from germline, CDR1 is MNHNS and CDR2 is SASEGT. The CDR3 loop reads CASSETRIGGVYNEQFF. CDR3 bases: TGTGCCAGCAGTGAAACAAGAATTGGCGGGGTATACAATGAGCAGTTCTTC.

This chain connects TRBV18 to TRBJ2-7; D is unclear. Between the trimmed V and J ends, which lost 3 bases and 0 bases, there was a span of 6 bases. From germline, CDR1 is KGHSH and CDR2 LQKENI. This CDR3 has 13 amino acids. CDR3 sequence: CASSPGRSYEQYF. CDR3 DNA sequence: TGTGCCAGCTCACCGGGCCGCTCCTACGAGCAGTACTTC.

This clone came up once. The gene calls are TRBV25-1 and TRBJ1-2; 10 bases are a match to TRBD1. V shed 4 bases, J shed 4 bases, and the junction held 3 bases outside the gene matches. Per germline, CDR1 MGHDK and CDR2 SYGVNS. There are 14 residues in the CDR3. CDR3 nucleotides: TGTGCCAGCAGTGGCCGGGACAGGGGCTATGGCTACACCTTC. Amino acids: CASSGRDRGYGYTF.

The chain uses TRBV19 and TRBJ1-1, with D possibly matching TRBD1 (6 bases). CDR1 and CDR2 from the germline V gene are LNHDA and SQIVND (reference sequence). V dropped 5 bases and J dropped 0 bases, with 10 bases sitting between them. CDR3 length: 14 amino acids. DNA of the CDR3: TGTGCCAGTAGTGGACAGTACATGAACACTGAAGCTTTCTTT. It encodes CASSGQYMNTEAFF.

The gene calls are TRBV6-5 and TRBJ1-2; D may be TRBD1 (6 bases). Germline V gene lookup returns CDR1 MNHEY and CDR2 SVGAGI. Trimming cost V 5 bases and J 7 bases, with 17 bases left between them. CDR3 length: 14 amino acids. CDR3 protein: CASSLNRAVGGYTF. CDR3 DNA: TGTGCCAGCAGTCTTAACAGGGCGGTGGGTGGCTACACCTTC.

The DNA of the CDR3 is TGTGCCAGCAGCTTTCCGGAGTTTGGCTACGAGCAGTACTTC. Protein product: CASSFPEFGYEQYF. The chain links TRBV11-3 to TRBJ2-7, with D unresolved. The V gene lost 3 bases and the J gene lost 3 bases, with 12 bases spanning the gap. The CDR3 totals 14 residues. Per germline, CDR1 SGHNT and CDR2 YENEEA.

V is TRBV30 and J is TRBJ1-2; 7 bases are shared with TRBD1. V gave up 8 bases and J gave up 7 bases; unmatched junction bases: 19. Germline CDR1 GTSNPN, CDR2 SVGIG (reference sequence). The CDR3 runs 15 residues. CDR3 bases: TGTGCCAGTCCCGGGACAGCTAGCCGGGTGATTGGCTACACCTTC. It yields the protein CASPGTASRVIGYTF.